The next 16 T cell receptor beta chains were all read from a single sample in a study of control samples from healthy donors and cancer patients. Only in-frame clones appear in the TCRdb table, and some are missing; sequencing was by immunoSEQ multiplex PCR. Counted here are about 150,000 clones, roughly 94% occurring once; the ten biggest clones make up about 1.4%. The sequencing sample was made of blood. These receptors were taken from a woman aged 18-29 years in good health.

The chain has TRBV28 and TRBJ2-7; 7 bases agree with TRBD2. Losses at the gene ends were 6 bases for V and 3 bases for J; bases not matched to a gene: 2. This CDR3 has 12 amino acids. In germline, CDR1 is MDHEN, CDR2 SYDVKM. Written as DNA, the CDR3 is TGTGCCAGCAGGCGCGGGGGCTACGAGCAGTACTTC. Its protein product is CASRRGGYEQYF.

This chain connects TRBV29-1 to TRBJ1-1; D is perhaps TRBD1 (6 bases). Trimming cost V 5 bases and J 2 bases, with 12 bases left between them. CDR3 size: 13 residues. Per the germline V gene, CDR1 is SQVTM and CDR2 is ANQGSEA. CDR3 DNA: TGCAGCGTTAAGGGGGATACTAACACTGAAGCTTTCTTT. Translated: CSVKGDTNTEAFF.

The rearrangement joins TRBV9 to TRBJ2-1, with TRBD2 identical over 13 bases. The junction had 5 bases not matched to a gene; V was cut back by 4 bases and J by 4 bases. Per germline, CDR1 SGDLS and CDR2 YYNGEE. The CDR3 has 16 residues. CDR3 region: CASSPRTSGRYNEQFF. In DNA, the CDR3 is TGTGCCAGCAGCCCCAGGACTAGCGGGAGATACAATGAGCAGTTCTTC. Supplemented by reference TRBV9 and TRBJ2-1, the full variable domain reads DSGVTQTPKHLITATGQRVTLRCSPRSGDLSVYWYQQSLDQGLQFLIQYYNGEERAKGNILERFSAQQFPDLHSELNLSSLELGDSALYFCASSPRTSGRYNEQFFGPGTRLTVL.

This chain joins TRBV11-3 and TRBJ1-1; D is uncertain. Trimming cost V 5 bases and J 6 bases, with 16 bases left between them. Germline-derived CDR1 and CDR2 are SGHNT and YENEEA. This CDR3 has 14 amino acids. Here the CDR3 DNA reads TGTGCCAGCAGCCTACTAGGCCAGGCCGCTGAAGCTTTCTTT. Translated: CASSLLGQAAEAFF.

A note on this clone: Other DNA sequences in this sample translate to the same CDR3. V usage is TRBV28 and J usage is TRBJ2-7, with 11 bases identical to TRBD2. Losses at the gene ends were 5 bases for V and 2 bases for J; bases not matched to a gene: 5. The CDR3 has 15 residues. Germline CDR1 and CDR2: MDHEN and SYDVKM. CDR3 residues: CASSPLAGGPYEQYF. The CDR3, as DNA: TGTGCCAGCAGTCCCCTAGCGGGAGGCCCCTACGAGCAGTACTTC.

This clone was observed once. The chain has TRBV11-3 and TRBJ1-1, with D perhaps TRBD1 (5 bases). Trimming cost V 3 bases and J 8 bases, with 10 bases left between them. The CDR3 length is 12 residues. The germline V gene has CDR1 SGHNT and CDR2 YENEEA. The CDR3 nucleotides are TGTGCCAGCAGCTTCGAGAGGGGAGAAGCTTTCTTT. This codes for CASSFERGEAFF. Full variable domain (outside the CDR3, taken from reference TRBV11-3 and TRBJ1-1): EAGVVQSPRYKIIEKKQPVAFWCNPISGHNTLYWYLQNLGQGPELLIRYENEEAVDDSQLPKDRFSAERLKGVDSTLKIQPAELGDSAVYLCASSFERGEAFFGQGTRLTVV.

The CDR3 loop is CATMEVNANYGYTF. CDR3 bases: TGTGCCACCATGGAGGTTAACGCTAACTATGGCTACACCTTC. V usage is TRBV10-3 and J usage is TRBJ1-2; no firm D call. V shed 10 bases and J shed 0 bases, with 15 bases lying between them. CDR1 is ENHRY and CDR2 is SYGVKD in the germline V gene. The CDR3 covers 14 residues.

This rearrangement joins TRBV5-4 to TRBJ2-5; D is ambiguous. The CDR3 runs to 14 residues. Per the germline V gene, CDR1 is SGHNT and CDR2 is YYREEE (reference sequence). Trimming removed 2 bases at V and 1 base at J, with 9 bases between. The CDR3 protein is CASSFGEIQETQYF. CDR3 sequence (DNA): TGTGCCAGCAGCTTTGGTGAAATCCAAGAGACCCAGTACTTC.

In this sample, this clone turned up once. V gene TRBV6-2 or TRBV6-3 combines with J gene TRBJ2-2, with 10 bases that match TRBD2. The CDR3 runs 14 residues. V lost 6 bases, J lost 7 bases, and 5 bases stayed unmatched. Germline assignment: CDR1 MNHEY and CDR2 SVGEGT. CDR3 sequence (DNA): TGTGCCAGCAGCCCGGGACTAGCGAGCGGGGAGCTGTTTTTT. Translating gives CASSPGLASGELFF.

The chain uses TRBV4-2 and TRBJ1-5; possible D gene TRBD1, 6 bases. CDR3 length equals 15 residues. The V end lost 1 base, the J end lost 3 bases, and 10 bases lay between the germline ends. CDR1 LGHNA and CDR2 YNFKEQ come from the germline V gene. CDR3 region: CASSQVPGDNQPQHF. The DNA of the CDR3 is TGTGCCAGCAGCCAAGTTCCAGGGGACAATCAGCCCCAGCATTTT.

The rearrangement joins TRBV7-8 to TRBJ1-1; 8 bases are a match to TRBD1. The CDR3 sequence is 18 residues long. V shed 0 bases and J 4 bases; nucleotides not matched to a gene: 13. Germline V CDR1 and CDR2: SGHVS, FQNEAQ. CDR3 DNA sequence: TGTGCCAGCAGCTTAGCGCGACAGGGGAGGCGTCGGATCACTGAAGCTTTCTTT. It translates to CASSLARQGRRRITEAFF.

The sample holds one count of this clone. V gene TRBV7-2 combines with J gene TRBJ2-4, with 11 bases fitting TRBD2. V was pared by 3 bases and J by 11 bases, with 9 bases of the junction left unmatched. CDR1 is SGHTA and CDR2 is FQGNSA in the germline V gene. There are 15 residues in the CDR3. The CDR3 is CASSFIPSGRSVQYF. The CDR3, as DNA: TGTGCCAGCAGCTTTATTCCTAGCGGGAGGTCAGTTCAGTACTTC.

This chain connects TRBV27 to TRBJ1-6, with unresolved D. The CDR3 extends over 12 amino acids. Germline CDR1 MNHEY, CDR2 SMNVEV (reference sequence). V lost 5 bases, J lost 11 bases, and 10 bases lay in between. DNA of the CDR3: TGTGCCAGCAGTCAATTAGGCGCACCCCTCCACTTT. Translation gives CASSQLGAPLHF.

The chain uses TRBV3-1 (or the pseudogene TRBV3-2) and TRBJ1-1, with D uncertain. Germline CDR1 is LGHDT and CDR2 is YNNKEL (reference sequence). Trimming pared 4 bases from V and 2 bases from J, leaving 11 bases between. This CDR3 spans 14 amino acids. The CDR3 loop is CASSLREVNTEAFF. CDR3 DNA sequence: TGTGCCAGCAGCCTACGGGAAGTAAACACTGAAGCTTTCTTT.

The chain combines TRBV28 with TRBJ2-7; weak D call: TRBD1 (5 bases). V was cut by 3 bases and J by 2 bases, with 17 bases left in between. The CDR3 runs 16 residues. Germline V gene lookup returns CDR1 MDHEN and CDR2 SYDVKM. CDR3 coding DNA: TGTGCCAGCAGTTTCGGCAGTTACAGCAGGGCCTACGAGCAGTACTTC. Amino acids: CASSFGSYSRAYEQYF.

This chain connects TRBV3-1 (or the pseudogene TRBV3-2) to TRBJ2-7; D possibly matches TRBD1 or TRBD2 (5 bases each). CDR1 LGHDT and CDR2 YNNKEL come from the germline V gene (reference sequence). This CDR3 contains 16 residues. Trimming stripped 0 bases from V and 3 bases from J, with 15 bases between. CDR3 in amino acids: CASSQEKARGNYEQYF. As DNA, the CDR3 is TGTGCCAGCAGCCAAGAAAAAGCGAGGGGTAACTACGAGCAGTACTTC.